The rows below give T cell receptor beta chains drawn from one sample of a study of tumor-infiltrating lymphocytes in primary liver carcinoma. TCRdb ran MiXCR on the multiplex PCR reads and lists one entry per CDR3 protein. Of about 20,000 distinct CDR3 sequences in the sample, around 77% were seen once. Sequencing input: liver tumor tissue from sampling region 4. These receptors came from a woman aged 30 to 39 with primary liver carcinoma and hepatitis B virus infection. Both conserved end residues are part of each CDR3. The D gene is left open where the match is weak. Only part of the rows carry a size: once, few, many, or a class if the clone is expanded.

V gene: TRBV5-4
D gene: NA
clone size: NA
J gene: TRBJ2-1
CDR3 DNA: TGTGCCGGCAGCTTCCCCAGAGGGAGTAGTCGGAATGAGCAGTTCTTC
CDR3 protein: CAGSFPRGSSRNEQFF

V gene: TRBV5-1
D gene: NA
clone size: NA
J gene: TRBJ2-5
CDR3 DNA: TGCGCCAGCAGCTCGGACATAGTTGGACAAGAGACCCAGTACTTC
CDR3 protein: CASSSDIVGQETQYF

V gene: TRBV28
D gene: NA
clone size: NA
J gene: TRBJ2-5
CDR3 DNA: TGTGCCAGCACCATGCTGACCCAATACTTC
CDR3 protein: CASTMLTQYF

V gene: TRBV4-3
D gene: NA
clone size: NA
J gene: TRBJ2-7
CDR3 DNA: TGCTCCAGTAGCCGCACTGCCCTTTCCAACGAGCAGTACTTC
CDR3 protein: CSSSRTALSNEQYF

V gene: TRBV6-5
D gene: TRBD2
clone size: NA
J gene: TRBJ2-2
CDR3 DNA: TGTGCCAGCCAGGGGCGGCGAGCGGGAGTGGTTCGTGGGGGGCTTTTTTTT
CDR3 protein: CASQGRRAGVVRGGLFF

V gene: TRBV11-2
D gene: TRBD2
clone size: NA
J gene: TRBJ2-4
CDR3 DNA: TGTGCCAGCAGACATGCCGGGACATTTACCGGGACTAGCGGGCGACAAAACCTTCAGTACTTC
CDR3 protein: CASRHAGTFTGTSGRQNLQYF

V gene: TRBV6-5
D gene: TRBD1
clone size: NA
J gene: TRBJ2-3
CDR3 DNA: TGTGCCACCAATTCGGACAGGGTTACTGATACGCAGTATTTT
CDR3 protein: CATNSDRVTDTQYF

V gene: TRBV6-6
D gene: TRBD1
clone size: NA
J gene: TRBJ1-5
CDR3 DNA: TGTGCCAACAGTTACGGGACAGGGGGCAATTTGCCCCAGCATTTT
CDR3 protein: CANSYGTGGNLPQHF

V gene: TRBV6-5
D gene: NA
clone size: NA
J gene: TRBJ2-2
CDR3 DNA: TGTGCCAGAAGTCCGCGGATAGGGTTCACCGGGGAGCTGTTTTTC
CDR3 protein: CARSPRIGFTGELFF

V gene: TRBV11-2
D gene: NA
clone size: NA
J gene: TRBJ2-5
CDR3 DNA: TGTACCAGGAGCCTAGAGTTAGAGACCCAGTACTTC
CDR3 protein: CTRSLELETQYF

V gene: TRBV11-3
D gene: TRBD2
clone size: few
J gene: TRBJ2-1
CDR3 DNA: TGTGCCAGCAGCTTAGGCCTACTAGCGGGAGGCTACAATGAGCAGTTCTTC
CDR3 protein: CASSLGLLAGGYNEQFF

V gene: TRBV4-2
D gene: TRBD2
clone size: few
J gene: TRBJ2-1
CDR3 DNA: TGTGCCAGCAGCCAAGATACCGGAGCGGGAGTGTACAATGAGCAGTTCTTC
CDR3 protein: CASSQDTGAGVYNEQFF

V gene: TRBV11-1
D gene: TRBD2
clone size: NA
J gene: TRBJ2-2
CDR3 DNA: TGTGCCAGCAGTAGGGTTATGGCGGGAGCGTCTGGGGAGCTGTTTTTT
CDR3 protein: CASSRVMAGASGELFF

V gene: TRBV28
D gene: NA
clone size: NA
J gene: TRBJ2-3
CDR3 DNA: TGTGTCAGCAGTTTTGACAGTATGAGGTGGGATACAGATACGCAGTATTTT
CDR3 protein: CVSSFDSMRWDTDTQYF

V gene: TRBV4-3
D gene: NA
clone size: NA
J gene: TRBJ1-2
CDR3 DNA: TGCGCCAGCAACGCTGAGTTGGTGATCTATGGCTATACCTTC
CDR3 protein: CASNAELVIYGYTF

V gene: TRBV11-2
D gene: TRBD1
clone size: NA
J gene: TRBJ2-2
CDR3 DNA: TGTGCCAGCAGCTGGTACAGGGGGAGCGGGGAGCTGTTTTTT
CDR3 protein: CASSWYRGSGELFF

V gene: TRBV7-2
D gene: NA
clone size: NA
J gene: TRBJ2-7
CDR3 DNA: TGTGCCAGCAGCCTGGGAAGGAGTGGCGAGCAGTACTTC
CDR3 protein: CASSLGRSGEQYF

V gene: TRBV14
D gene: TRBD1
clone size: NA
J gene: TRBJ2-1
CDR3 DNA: TGTGCCAGCAGCCAAGACCCTACACCCCGGGACAGGGTGGGGATTGAGCAGTTCTTC
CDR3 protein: CASSQDPTPRDRVGIEQFF